The 22 T cell receptor beta chains in this list originate from one sample, sequenced in a study of cytomegalovirus exposure and HLA in healthy donors. Vbeta (60) and Jbeta (13) primers were used in the PCR. Produced via immunoSEQ multiplex PCR; TCRdb's table is partial and in-frame only. Recorded for this sample: under 130,000 clones. Specimen: PBMCs. All receptors derive from a man aged 50 to 60 in good health and CMV-seronegative.

The chain recombines TRBV27 with TRBJ1-2; D gene ambiguous. This CDR3 has 15 amino acids. Deletions cut 3 bases from V and 3 bases from J, with 14 bases between. CDR1 and CDR2 from the germline V gene are MNHEY and SMNVEV (reference sequence). This CDR3 reads CASSFTRQAHYGYTF. CDR3 sequence (DNA): TGTGCCAGCAGTTTCACACGGCAGGCACACTATGGCTACACCTTC.

This chain connects TRBV9 to TRBJ2-7; tentatively, D is TRBD2 (7 bases). With 3 bases removed from V and 3 bases from J, the gap between germline ends came to 16 bases. This CDR3 comprises 15 residues. Germline V gene sequence: CDR1 SGDLS, CDR2 YYNGEE. The CDR3, as DNA: TGTGCCAGCAGCGAGGGGGGGGCGAAGAGCTACGAGCAGTACTTC. It codes for CASSEGGAKSYEQYF.

The V call is TRBV6-5, the J call TRBJ1-1; D is unresolved. The CDR3 contains 15 residues. Germline V CDR1 and CDR2: MNHEY, SVGAGI. V dropped 6 bases and J dropped 5 bases, with 19 bases sitting between them. The CDR3, as DNA: TGTGCCAGCAGCTACGCTCCTGGGAGTGGTACTGAAGCTTTCTTT. The encoded protein is CASSYAPGSGTEAFF.

CDR3 DNA sequence: TGTGCCAGCAGCTCCGACAGGGGGGAGACCCAGTACTTC. Translating it yields CASSSDRGETQYF. V is TRBV7-3 and J is TRBJ2-5; TRBD1 agrees at 9 bases. The germline V gene has CDR1 SGHTA and CDR2 FQGTGA. The CDR3 spans 13 residues. The V segment lost 4 bases and the J segment 5 bases; nucleotides outside the gene matches: 2.

The chain joins TRBV19 to TRBJ1-1; possible D gene TRBD1, 6 bases. CDR3 size: 13 residues. Germline CDR1 reads LNHDA; CDR2 reads SQIVND (reference sequence). The V and J ends lost 5 bases and 3 bases respectively, with 10 bases between them. The CDR3 loop reads CASSLRQDTEAFF. The CDR3 DNA sequence: TGTGCCAGTAGTCTCAGACAGGACACTGAAGCTTTCTTT.

V is TRBV5-6 and J is TRBJ2-7; 9 bases map to TRBD1. The CDR3 extends over 12 amino acids. The germline V gene has CDR1 SGHDT and CDR2 YYEEEE. V dropped 5 bases and J dropped 3; count of bases not matched to a gene: 0. CDR3 in amino acids: CASRGQGYEQYF. As DNA, the CDR3 is TGTGCCAGCAGGGGACAGGGCTACGAGCAGTACTTC.

V gene TRBV5-4 combines with J gene TRBJ1-1, with 7 bases lining up with TRBD1. In germline, CDR1 is SGHNT, CDR2 YYREEE (reference sequence). The CDR3 extends over 14 amino acids. J was trimmed by 1 base and V by 4 bases; bases with no gene match: 4. The CDR3: CASSRGQPNTEAFF. In DNA form, the CDR3 reads TGTGCCAGCAGCAGGGGACAGCCGAACACTGAAGCTTTCTTT. Supplemented by reference TRBV5-4 and TRBJ1-1, the full variable domain reads ETGVTQSPTHLIKTRGQQVTLRCSSQSGHNTVSWYQQALGQGPQFIFQYYREEENGRGNFPPRFSGLQFPNYSSELNVNALELDDSALYLCASSRGQPNTEAFFGQGTRLTVV.

The CDR3 DNA reads as TGCGCCAGCAGCCCCCCCGGGAGCTACGAGCAGTACTTC. This sequence encodes CASSPPGSYEQYF. This chain joins TRBV4-1 and TRBJ2-5; maybe TRBD2 (6 bases). The tail of the sequence fits TRBJ2-7 better, so the J call may be wrong. There are 13 residues in the CDR3. Germline V gene sequence: CDR1 MGHRA, CDR2 YSYEKL.

The rearrangement uses TRBV7-3 and TRBJ2-1, with TRBD2 identical over 10 bases. CDR1 and CDR2 from the germline V gene are SGHTA and FQGTGA. Trimming removed 2 bases from V and 5 bases from J; junction bases left unmatched: 3. CDR3 length: 15 amino acids. CDR3 coding DNA: TGTGCCAGCAGCTTATTCAGCGGGAGGGACAATGAGCAGTTCTTC. Translated: CASSLFSGRDNEQFF.

The chain uses TRBV2 and TRBJ1-1, with D possibly TRBD1 on 6 matching bases. The length of the CDR3 is 14 residues. Per the germline V gene, CDR1 is SNHLY and CDR2 is FYNNEI. V was pared by 6 bases and J by 1 base, with 12 bases between. DNA for the CDR3: TGTGCCAGCAGCAGGGACATTGAGAACACTGAAGCTTTCTTT. It is translated as CASSRDIENTEAFF.

The CDR3 reads CASSQGLLNYGYTF. The CDR3 DNA reads TGTGCCAGCAGCCAAGGGCTCTTAAACTATGGCTACACCTTC. The rearrangement uses TRBV4-2 and TRBJ1-2; D is ambiguous. The CDR3 spans 14 residues. Germline lookup yields CDR1 LGHNA and CDR2 YNFKEQ. The ends were cut back, 1 base at V and 2 bases at J, with 8 bases in the middle.

The V gene is TRBV10-3, the J gene TRBJ1-5; 7 positions match TRBD1. There are 15 residues in the CDR3. Germline lookup yields CDR1 ENHRY and CDR2 SYGVKD. V was pared by 4 bases and J by 0 bases, with 3 bases of the junction left unmatched. As DNA, the CDR3 is TGTGCCATCAGTGTAGGGACAGATAGCAATCAGCCCCAGCATTTT. This sequence encodes CAISVGTDSNQPQHF.

The J gene is TRBJ1-6, the V gene TRBV19, with D uncertain. CDR1 LNHDA and CDR2 SQIVND come from the germline V gene (reference sequence). The CDR3 contains 15 residues. V gave up 3 bases and J gave up 0 bases, with 6 bases separating them. CDR3 coding DNA: TGTGCCAGTAGTATGAGCGGCTCCTATAATTCACCCCTCCACTTT. This sequence encodes CASSMSGSYNSPLHF.

CDR3 DNA sequence: TGTGCCAGCAGTGCCAGGGGGCTTAAGGAGACCCAGTACTTC. This codes for CASSARGLKETQYF. The chain is built from TRBV2 and TRBJ2-5, with 8 nucleotides matching TRBD1. With 4 bases clipped from V and 5 bases from J, the junction kept 6 bases outside the gene matches. Looked up from germline, CDR1 is SNHLY and CDR2 is FYNNEI. The CDR3 length is 14 residues.

The rearrangement joins TRBV2 to TRBJ2-7; possible D gene TRBD1, 7 bases. V gave up 4 bases and J gave up 6 bases, with 13 bases separating them. This CDR3 has 13 amino acids. In germline, CDR1 is SNHLY, CDR2 FYNNEI. The CDR3 DNA follows: TGTGCCAGCAGTGGCCCCCAGGGGGGCGAGCAGTACTTC. It is translated as CASSGPQGGEQYF.

The chain couples TRBV18 to TRBJ2-7; TRBD1 aligns across 11 bases. Losses at the gene ends were 3 bases for V and 3 bases for J; bases not matched to a gene: 1. The CDR3 runs to 14 residues. Germline CDR1 is KGHSH and CDR2 is LQKENI. The CDR3 region is CASSPGQGVYEQYF. For the CDR3, the DNA is TGTGCCAGCTCACCGGGACAGGGGGTCTACGAGCAGTACTTC.

V and J are TRBV7-9 and TRBJ1-4, with TRBD1 matching over 7 bases. V was pared by 5 bases and J by 3 bases, with 6 bases of the junction left unmatched. CDR3 length: 15 amino acids. Germline CDR1 SEHNR, CDR2 FQNEAQ (reference sequence). This CDR3 reads CASSRMTGSNEKLFF. The CDR3 DNA reads TGTGCCAGCAGCCGAATGACAGGGTCTAATGAAAAACTGTTTTTT.

The chain carries TRBV11-2 and TRBJ1-5; a weak D match, TRBD1 (5 bases). CDR3 length: 14 residues. Per germline, CDR1 SGHAT and CDR2 FQNNGV. V lost 5 bases, J lost 1 base, and 9 bases lay in between. CDR3 sequence (DNA): TGTGCCAGCAGCCCGTCAGGGAGCAATCAGCCCCAGCATTTT. Amino acid sequence: CASSPSGSNQPQHF.

This chain uses TRBV18 with TRBJ1-3; 10 bases are shared with TRBD1. From germline, CDR1 is KGHSH and CDR2 LQKENI. The CDR3 is made up of 17 amino acids. The trim removed 3 bases at V and 4 bases at J, leaving 9 bases unmatched. The CDR3 spells CASSPLGTGVEGNTIYF. The CDR3 nucleotides read TGTGCCAGCTCACCCCTCGGGACAGGGGTGGAAGGAAACACCATATATTTT.

V gene TRBV7-2 combines with J gene TRBJ1-1; no definite D call. Trimming took off 1 base at V and 4 bases at J, with 13 bases between the two ends. CDR3 length: 15 residues. The V gene's germline CDR1 is SGHTA and CDR2 FQGNSA. The CDR3 spells CASSLEAAGGTEAFF. The CDR3 nucleotides are TGTGCCAGCAGCTTAGAGGCGGCGGGAGGCACTGAAGCTTTCTTT.

This rearrangement joins TRBV11-2 to TRBJ2-7, with D perhaps matching TRBD2 (5 bases). Deletions cut 1 base from V and 0 bases from J, with 7 bases between. This CDR3 has 14 amino acids. In germline, CDR1 is SGHAT, CDR2 FQNNGV. CDR3 protein: CASSLAGSSYEQYF. In DNA, the CDR3 is TGTGCCAGCAGCTTAGCGGGGAGCTCCTACGAGCAGTACTTC.

J is TRBJ1-1 and V is TRBV2, with a possible D match to TRBD1 (6 bases). Deletions cut 4 bases from V and 1 base from J, with 13 bases between. Per germline, CDR1 SNHLY and CDR2 FYNNEI. The CDR3 sequence is 15 residues long. In DNA form, the CDR3 reads TGTGCCAGCAGTGGGGCGGGGGGGGCGAACACTGAAGCTTTCTTT. Translating gives CASSGAGGANTEAFF. Together with reference TRBV2 and TRBJ1-1, the CDR3 gives the full variable domain: EPEVTQTPSHQVTQMGQEVILRCVPISNHLYFYWYRQILGQKVEFLVSFYNNEISEKSEIFDDQFSVERPDGSNFTLKIRSTKLEDSAMYFCASSGAGGANTEAFFGQGTRLTVV.